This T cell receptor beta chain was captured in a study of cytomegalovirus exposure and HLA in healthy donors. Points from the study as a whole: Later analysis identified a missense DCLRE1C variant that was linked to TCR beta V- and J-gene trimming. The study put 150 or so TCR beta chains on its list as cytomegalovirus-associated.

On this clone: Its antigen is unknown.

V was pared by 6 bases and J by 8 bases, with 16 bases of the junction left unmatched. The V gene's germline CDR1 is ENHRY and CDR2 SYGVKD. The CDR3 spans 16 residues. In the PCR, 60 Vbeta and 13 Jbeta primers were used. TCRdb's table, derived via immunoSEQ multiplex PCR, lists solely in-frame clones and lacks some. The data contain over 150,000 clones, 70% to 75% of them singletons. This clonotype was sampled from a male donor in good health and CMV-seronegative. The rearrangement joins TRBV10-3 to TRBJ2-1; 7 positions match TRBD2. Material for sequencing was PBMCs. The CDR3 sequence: CAISTTRDYEFDEQFF. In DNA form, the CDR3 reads TGTGCCATCAGCACAACCCGGGACTACGAGTTCGATGAGCAGTTCTTC.